This T cell receptor (beta chain) is from a study of blood T cell repertoires in COVID-19. Turning to the study itself: Specimens from acute and convalescent COVID-19 originated in the United States, Italy and Spain. The analysed material was cDNA or gDNA that came from T cells, B-cell-depleted T cells, or PBMCs.

Authors' analysis steps: Reference gene primer amplification yielded estimated nucleated cell counts. Libraries were prepared by immunoSEQ multiplex PCR; TCRdb keeps only in-frame clonotypes and omits some of them. Clone size and V and J calls were adopted from that table, with D and trimming inferred from the DNA. The profile shows around 210,000 clones, around 85% of them singletons. Trimming shortened V by 1 base and J by 4 bases, and 13 bases separated the two germline ends. Per germline, CDR1 SGHVS and CDR2 FQNEAQ. The CDR3 contains 15 residues. The chain uses TRBV7-8 and TRBJ1-2; perhaps TRBD1 as D (5 bases). The sample was peripheral blood. The clonotype originates from a woman in her seventies with acute or convalescent COVID-19. The chain's CDR3 is CASSLEEGRLYGYTF. The CDR3 nucleotides read TGTGCCAGCAGCTTAGAGGAGGGGAGGCTCTATGGCTACACCTTC.